The source of this TCR beta chain is a study of glioma-infiltrating T cells after dendritic cell vaccination (TCRdb year 2016). Context from the whole study: Of the roughly 15 glioblastoma patients in the cohort, all drawn from Phase I and II dendritic cell vaccination trials, 9 were newly diagnosed and 6 had recurrent disease. Between about 2002 and 2013, the patients were given dendritic cell vaccination pulsed with autologous tumor lysate. To make the vaccine, monocyte-derived dendritic cells were cultured for under eight days with IL-4 and GM-CSF and then pulsed overnight with autologous tumor lysate. Each patient was given three intradermal dendritic cell vaccine injections, spaced two weeks apart, in the arm below the axilla. In glioblastoma patients vaccinated with dendritic cells, deep sequencing of TCR beta CDR3 regions served to measure tumor-infiltrating lymphocyte content and to compare repertoires between tumor and blood. Survival after dendritic cell vaccination was correlated with TCR sequencing metrics, including TIL content and tumor-blood repertoire overlap.

TCRB CDR3 regions were amplified from roughly 1.8 ug genomic DNA, or all available DNA if less, using the immunoSEQ assay. Multiplex PCR used 60 forward primers for TCR V beta segments and 13 reverse primers for J beta segments. To estimate the number of reads per starting template, synthetic control templates were added to each sample at limiting dilution. Reads of 87 bp were generated by sequencing on the Illumina HiSeq System. In the paper's pipeline: PCR and sequencing errors were removed by merging closely related sequences with a nearest neighbor algorithm. TCR overlap was measured as the percentage of unique tumor TCR beta sequences that were also present in the peripheral blood of the same patient. Imported from immuneACCESS, the table was reduced by TCRdb to in-frame sequences with V and J called. These copies leave out some clones; in studies compared against another copy, an unresolved V gene accounts for under half, and the cause of the remainder is not known. The DNA gave D and trimming, while V, J and clone size come from that table. A total of over 70,000 clones appear in this sample, over 75% of them only once. The top ten hold roughly 2% of the sample.

Overall study outcomes, separate from this receptor: The cohort was small and heterogeneous, only a few patients had full blood and tumor sets, and even fewer had initial-recurrent tumor pairs. The TCR overlap response model with three groups was called speculative and said to need prospective validation. Higher estimated pretreatment TIL content predicted longer time to progression and overall survival after dendritic cell vaccination. TCR clonality showed no direct relationship with survival, which suggests that a diverse polyclonal response may be important.

Selection of patients required sufficient residual fresh-frozen tumor tissue and over two years of available survival data. Although molecular status otherwise differed among the glioblastoma patients, no patient had an isocitrate dehydrogenase mutation. PBMC collection took place before vaccination, two weeks after the third vaccination, and at tumor progression if progression occurred. The Qiagen DNeasy Blood extraction Kit was used to extract genomic DNA. Points on this clone: The specificity of this receptor is unknown. Per-base qualities were not stored, and no clone one base away is much larger.

Via the germline V gene, CDR1 is SGHTA and CDR2 FQGNSA. The CDR3 holds 13 amino acids from the cysteine to the phenylalanine. The read is trimmed to its CDR3 DNA, 39 bases read in frame from base 1. V gives up 4 bases and J gives up 3 bases, and the segment between their germline ends measures 9 bases. This receptor was taken from a human donor with glioblastoma. The source was blood, collected before dendritic cell vaccination. The rearrangement combines TRBV7-2 with TRBJ2-5, and TRBD2 may be the D gene, going by 5 matching bases. Here is the DNA: TGTGCCAGCAGCTACACTAGAGAAGAGACCCAGTACTTC. This codes for CASSYTREETQYF. Reference TRBV7-2 and TRBJ2-5 genes cover what lies past the CDR3, so the full variable domain is GAGVSQSPSNKVTEKGKDVELRCDPISGHTALYWYRQSLGQGLEFLIYFQGNSAPDKSGLPSDRFSAERTGGSVSTLTIQRTQQEDSAVYLCASSYTREETQYFGPGTRLLVL.